This T cell receptor (beta chain) came from a study of regulatory T cells in long-lasting Graves disease. Study-wide results and limits: Patients with persistent Graves' had lower TCR diversity than newly diagnosed patients. Between persistent patients, about 2,800 public clonotypes were shared, exceeding the roughly 920 shared between new patients.

This CDR3 has 16 amino acids. Germline V gene sequence: CDR1 MNHNS, CDR2 SASEGT. V lost 7 bases to trimming and J lost 8 bases; unmatched junction nucleotides: 14. As for time point: persistent/refractory GD, antithyroid drugs over 5 years with positive TRAb. The authors made the TCR library using RNA they extracted from PBMCs. For TCR beta, libraries came from iRepertoire HTBI primers and Arm-PCR of CDR3 regions. TCRdb passed the multiplex PCR reads through MiXCR, listing each CDR3 protein once. The sample includes about 340,000 distinct CDR3 sequences, less than 20% of them seen just once. This clonotype came up many times. The antigen is undetermined.

The specimen comprised peripheral blood mononuclear cells (PBMCs), sampled when the disease was refractory, from a patient treated with antithyroid drugs. This rearrangement joins TRBV6-1 to TRBJ1-4; TRBD1 agrees at 9 bases. The sequence was collected from a female donor with Graves disease. The CDR3 sequence: CASKEGQGWGGEKLFF. For the CDR3, the DNA is TGTGCCAGCAAGGAGGGACAGGGATGGGGTGGCGAAAAACTGTTTTTT.